This T cell receptor beta chain appears in the sequencing data of a study of T cells in Graves' hyperthyroidism and ophthalmopathy. Diagnosing involved the use of clinical symptoms, serum thyroxine and TRAb, thyroid ultrasound and orbital computed tomography. Out of less than 12 ml of fresh peripheral blood came the PBMCs. Template material for amplifying TCR beta CDR3 regions consisted of RNA transcripts. With the HTBI primer set, the TCR CDR3 went through a first round of RT-PCR. TCRdb re-derived calls from the multiplex PCR reads in MiXCR, one entry per CDR3 protein. The data hold about 360,000 distinct CDR3 sequences, with around 14% observed a single time. The CDR3 is 15 amino acids. Germline CDR1 and CDR2: SGDLS and YYNGEE. With 0 bases removed from V and 4 bases from J, the gap between germline ends came to 10 bases. A few counts support this clonotype.

This receptor was taken from a woman younger than 30 with Graves' hyperthyroidism. The V and J genes are TRBV9 and TRBJ2-2, with a tentative D call TRBD1 (5 bases). Sequencing was carried out using blood. CDR3 in amino acids: CASSVAQGSTGELFF. In DNA form, the CDR3 reads TGTGCCAGCAGCGTAGCCCAGGGAAGCACCGGGGAGCTGTTTTTT.